The 10 T cell receptor beta chains reported below all come from one sample, sequenced in a study of blood T cell repertoires in COVID-19. The method was immunoSEQ multiplex PCR; TCRdb's version includes in-frame clones alone and lacks a portion of them. The repertoire holds 65,000 or so clones, with 75% to 90% as singletons. Sequencing input: peripheral blood. The receptors were gathered from a human donor with acute or convalescent COVID-19. The donor label of this sample is uncertain.

This rearrangement joins TRBV11-2 to TRBJ2-1; TRBD1 matches at 8 bases. The junction had 9 bases not matched to a gene; V was cut back by 5 bases and J by 9 bases. Germline-derived CDR1 and CDR2 are SGHAT and FQNNGV. This CDR3 is built from 14 residues. The CDR3 is CASSPTGEVGEQFF. Here the CDR3 DNA reads TGTGCCAGCAGCCCGACAGGGGAGGTGGGTGAGCAGTTCTTC.

The chain combines TRBV29-1 with TRBJ1-1, with TRBD1 matching over 7 bases. Trimming at V came to 4 bases and at J to 1 base, leaving 0 bases not matched to a gene. This CDR3 has 12 residues. Looked up from germline, CDR1 is SQVTM and CDR2 is ANQGSEA. CDR3 in DNA: TGCAGCGTTGGACAGGGGAACACTGAAGCTTTCTTT. Translation: CSVGQGNTEAFF.

This rearrangement joins TRBV10-3 to TRBJ2-1; D possibly corresponds to TRBD1 (6 bases). The CDR3 totals 16 residues. The germline V gene has CDR1 ENHRY and CDR2 SYGVKD. V dropped 7 bases and J dropped 4 bases, with 20 bases sitting between them. DNA for the CDR3: TGTGCCATCACTCCCGGACAGACCGCCGAATACAATGAGCAGTTCTTC. Translating gives CAITPGQTAEYNEQFF.

The chain carries TRBV2 and TRBJ1-4; 10 positions match TRBD1. CDR3 length: 16 amino acids. The trim removed 7 bases at V and 5 bases at J, leaving 10 bases unmatched. CDR1 and CDR2 (germline): SNHLY, FYNNEI. The CDR3 DNA reads as TGTGCCAGCAAGGCGGGACAGGGGATGAGGAATGAAAAACTGTTTTTT. It is translated as CASKAGQGMRNEKLFF.

This chain uses TRBV19 with TRBJ2-4, with D possibly matching TRBD2 (6 bases). The germline CDR1 and CDR2 sequences are LNHDA and SQIVND (reference sequence). The CDR3 is made up of 16 amino acids. Trimming took off 6 bases at V and 2 bases at J, with 17 bases between the two ends. CDR3 bases: TGTGCCAGTAGCAAGACGGGGACTCTGTCCAAAAACATTCAGTACTTC. It is translated as CASSKTGTLSKNIQYF.

The rearrangement links TRBV4-3 to TRBJ1-2, with 8 bases identical to TRBD1. The germline V gene encodes CDR1 LGHNA and CDR2 YSLEER. J was trimmed by 5 bases and V by 0 bases; bases with no gene match: 5. The CDR3 loop spans 15 amino acids. CDR3 protein: CASSQEVQGAYGYTF. The CDR3 nucleotides are TGCGCCAGCAGCCAAGAAGTGCAGGGGGCGTATGGCTACACCTTC.

The J gene is TRBJ2-3, the V gene TRBV27, with 7 nucleotides matching TRBD2. The CDR3 is 14 residues long. J was trimmed by 4 bases and V by 6 bases; bases with no gene match: 7. The germline V gene encodes CDR1 MNHEY and CDR2 SMNVEV (reference sequence). The CDR3 is CASSLGRIPDTQYF. CDR3 bases: TGTGCCAGCAGCCTCGGGAGGATCCCAGATACGCAGTATTTT.

This sequence joins TRBV6-2 or TRBV6-3 and TRBJ1-2, with D possibly TRBD1 on 6 matching bases. The V and J ends lost 6 bases and 2 bases respectively, with 13 bases between them. Germline V gene sequence: CDR1 MNHEY, CDR2 SVGEGT. This CDR3 is built from 14 residues. The CDR3: CASSQTGKNYGYTF. CDR3 sequence (DNA): TGTGCCAGCAGCCAGACAGGAAAAAACTATGGCTACACCTTC.

The chain uses TRBV19 and TRBJ2-7; TRBD1 matches at 11 bases. Germline trimming cut 3 bases from V and 7 bases from J; bases unmatched to any gene: 5. Germline V gene lookup returns CDR1 LNHDA and CDR2 SQIVND (reference sequence). The CDR3 spans 14 residues. CDR3 region: CASSMGQGGEEQYF. CDR3 nucleotide sequence: TGTGCCAGTAGTATGGGACAGGGGGGAGAGGAGCAGTACTTC. The complete variable domain, with remaining parts taken from reference TRBV19 and TRBJ2-7, reads DGGITQSPKYLFRKEGQNVTLSCEQNLNHDAMYWYRQDPGQGLRLIYYSQIVNDFQKGDIAEGYSVSREKKESFPLTVTSAQKNPTAFYLCASSMGQGGEEQYFGPGTRLTVT.

The rearrangement links TRBV24-1 to TRBJ2-2; 8 positions match TRBD1. With 5 bases clipped from V and 3 bases from J, the junction kept 4 bases outside the gene matches. From germline, CDR1 is KGHDR and CDR2 SFDVKD. The CDR3 runs to 15 residues. The chain's CDR3 is CATSGGQADTGELFF. The DNA for the CDR3 is TGTGCCACCAGTGGGGGACAGGCGGACACCGGGGAGCTGTTTTTT.